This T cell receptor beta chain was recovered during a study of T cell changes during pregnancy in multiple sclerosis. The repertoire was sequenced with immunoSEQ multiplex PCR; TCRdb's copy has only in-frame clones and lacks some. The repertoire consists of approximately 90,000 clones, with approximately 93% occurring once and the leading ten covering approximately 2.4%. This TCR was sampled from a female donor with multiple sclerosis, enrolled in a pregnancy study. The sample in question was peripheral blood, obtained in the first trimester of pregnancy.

Written as DNA, the CDR3 is TGTGCCATCAGTGAGAGGCAGGGGGGCATGGTATCTGAAGCTTTCTTT. Translating gives CAISERQGGMVSEAFF. The rearrangement uses TRBV10-3 and TRBJ1-1, with 7 positions matching TRBD1. The CDR3 has 16 amino acids. The junction had 12 bases not matched to a gene; V was cut back by 2 bases and J by 6 bases. The germline V gene has CDR1 ENHRY and CDR2 SYGVKD.